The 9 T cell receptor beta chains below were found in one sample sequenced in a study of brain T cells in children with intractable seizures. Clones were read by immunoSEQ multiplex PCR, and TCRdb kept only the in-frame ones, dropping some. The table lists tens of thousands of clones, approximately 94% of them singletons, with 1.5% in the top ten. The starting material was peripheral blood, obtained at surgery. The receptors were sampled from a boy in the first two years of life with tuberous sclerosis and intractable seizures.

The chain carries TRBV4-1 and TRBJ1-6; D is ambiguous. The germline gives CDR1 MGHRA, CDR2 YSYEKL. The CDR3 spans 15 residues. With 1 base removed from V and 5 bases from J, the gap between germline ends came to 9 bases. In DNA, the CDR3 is TGCGCCAGCAGCCAAGTACACCTGGATAATTCACCCCTCCACTTT. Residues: CASSQVHLDNSPLHF.

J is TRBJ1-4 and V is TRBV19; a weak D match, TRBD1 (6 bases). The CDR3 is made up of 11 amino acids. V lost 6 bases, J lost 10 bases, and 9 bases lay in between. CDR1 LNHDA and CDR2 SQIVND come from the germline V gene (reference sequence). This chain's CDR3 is CASREGVKLFF. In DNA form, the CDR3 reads TGTGCCAGTAGGGAGGGGGTAAAACTGTTTTTT.

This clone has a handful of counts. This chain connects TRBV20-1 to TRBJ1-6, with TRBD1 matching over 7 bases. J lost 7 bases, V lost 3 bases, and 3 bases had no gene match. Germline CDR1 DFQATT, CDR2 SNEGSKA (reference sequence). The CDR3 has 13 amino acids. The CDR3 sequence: CSASLQGNSPLHF. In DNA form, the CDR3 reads TGCAGTGCTAGTCTACAGGGGAATTCACCCCTCCACTTT.

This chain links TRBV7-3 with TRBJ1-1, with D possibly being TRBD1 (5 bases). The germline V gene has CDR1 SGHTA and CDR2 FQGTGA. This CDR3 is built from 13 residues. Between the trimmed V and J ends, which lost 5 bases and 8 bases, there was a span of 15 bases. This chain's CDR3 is CASSARIGGEAFF. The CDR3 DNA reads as TGTGCCAGCAGCGCCCGAATTGGGGGGGAAGCTTTCTTT.

Here the CDR3 DNA reads TGCGCCGGACAGGCCGACCCCGGAAACACCATATATTTT. Translated: CAGQADPGNTIYF. This chain uses TRBV10-2 with TRBJ1-3; TRBD1 matches at 7 bases. The V gene's germline CDR1 is WSHSY and CDR2 SAAADI. The V gene end was trimmed by 11 bases and the J gene end by 4 bases; junction bases not matched to a gene: 8. The CDR3 is 13 residues long.

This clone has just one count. CDR3 sequence reads: CAWSADRFNQPQHF. For the CDR3, the DNA is TGTGCCTGGAGTGCGGACAGATTCAATCAGCCCCAGCATTTT. The chain has TRBV30 and TRBJ1-5; D possibly corresponds to TRBD1 (6 bases). CDR1 and CDR2 (germline): GTSNPN, SVGIG (reference sequence). The germline V and J ends were trimmed by 1 base and 3 bases, with 10 bases remaining between them. The CDR3 is 14 residues long.

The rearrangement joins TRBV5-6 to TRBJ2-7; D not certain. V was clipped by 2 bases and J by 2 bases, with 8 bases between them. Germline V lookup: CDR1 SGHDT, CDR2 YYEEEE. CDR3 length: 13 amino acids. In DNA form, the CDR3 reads TGTGCCAGCAGCTTCCTTTACGCCTACGAGCAGTACTTC. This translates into CASSFLYAYEQYF.

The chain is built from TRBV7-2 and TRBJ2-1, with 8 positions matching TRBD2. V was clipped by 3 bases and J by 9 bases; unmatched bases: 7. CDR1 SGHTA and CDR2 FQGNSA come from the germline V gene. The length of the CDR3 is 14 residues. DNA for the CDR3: TGTGCCAGCAGCTTCCGGGGACTAGTCGGTGAGCAGTTCTTC. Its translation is CASSFRGLVGEQFF.

CDR3 loop: CASRLEQGNQPQHF. The CDR3 coding sequence is TGTGCCAGCAGACTTGAACAGGGTAATCAGCCCCAGCATTTT. The gene calls are TRBV28 and TRBJ1-5; a possible D gene is TRBD1 (6 bases). V shed 6 bases and J shed 4 bases, with 13 bases lying between them. The CDR3 consists of 14 residues. The V gene's germline CDR1 is MDHEN and CDR2 SYDVKM. The variable domain in full, completed from reference TRBV28 and TRBJ1-5, reads DVKVTQSSRYLVKRTGEKVFLECVQDMDHENMFWYRQDPGLGLRLIYFSYDVKMKEKGDIPEGYSVSREKKERFSLILESASTNQTSMYLCASRLEQGNQPQHFGDGTRLSIL.